This paragraph reports one T cell receptor beta chain. Sequencing used immunoSEQ multiplex PCR; TCRdb keeps in-frame clones, though not all of them. Found here are over 850,000 clones, more than 75% of them singletons; the top ten hold 0.4% to 0.55%. The source of the sample is a study of shared clonotypes between healthy human individuals. The CDR3 is 15 residues long. J was trimmed by 8 bases and V by 0 bases; bases with no gene match: 9. Germline V gives CDR1 LNHNV, CDR2 YYDKDF (reference sequence). The sequencing input was memory CD4+ T cells from PBMCs. Subset of the sample: CD45RA-negative fraction. The V gene is TRBV15, the J gene TRBJ1-2, with 7 positions matching TRBD1. The source is a man younger than 35 in good health. Some clones in this sample may be carry-over from other donors' samples. In nucleotides, the CDR3 is TGTGCCACCAGCAGAGATGGGGACAGACTAGGGGGCTACACCTTC. Translated: CATSRDGDRLGGYTF.